Listed below are T cell receptor beta chains from one sample, sequenced in a study of beta chain features in type 1 diabetes. The repertoire was sequenced with immunoSEQ multiplex PCR; TCRdb's copy has only in-frame clones and lacks some. The sample includes some 900,000 clones, roughly 17% of them seen just once. The material sequenced was naive CD4+ T cells from blood. The receptors shown here come from a woman aged 18-30 years in good health. Each CDR3 is given with its conserved first and last residue. The order of the fields is D gene, J gene, clone size, V gene, CDR3 protein, CDR3 DNA. The D gene is left open where the match is weak. Clone size is not always given. Where it is, it says once, few, many or a class for expanded clones.

>NA|TRBJ2-5|few|TRBV18
CASSAAHQETQYF
TGTGCCAGCTCAGCCGCCCACCAAGAGACCCAGTACTTC
>NA|TRBJ1-1|NA|TRBV6-5
CASSSQGGTEAFF
TGTGCCAGCAGTTCCCAAGGTGGGACTGAAGCTTTCTTT
>TRBD1|TRBJ2-4|NA|TRBV28
CASSHQGGTAIAKNIQYF
TGTGCCAGCAGCCACCAGGGTGGGACAGCTATAGCCAAAAACATTCAGTACTTC
>NA|TRBJ1-1|few|TRBV9
CASSVAVGGNAFF
TGTGCCAGCAGCGTAGCGGTCGGGGGGAACGCTTTCTTT
>NA|TRBJ2-6|few|TRBV7-6
CASSLNRAGANVLTF
TGTGCCAGCAGCTTAAACAGGGCTGGGGCCAACGTCCTGACTTTC
>TRBD1|TRBJ1-2|NA|TRBV5-4
CASSLDATGGGRGYTF
TGTGCCAGCAGCTTGGATGCTACAGGGGGCGGCCGTGGCTACACCTTC
>NA|TRBJ2-2|NA|TRBV11-3
CASSSAGASNTGELFF
TGTGCCAGCAGCTCAGCCGGGGCTTCGAACACCGGGGAGCTGTTTTTT
>NA|TRBJ2-6|NA|TRBV18
CASSPYFGAGANVLTF
TGTGCCAGCTCACCATATTTTGGGGCTGGGGCCAACGTCCTGACTTTC
>NA|TRBJ1-5|few|TRBV7-6
CASSLMDGQPQHF
TGTGCCAGCAGCTTGATGGACGGTCAACCCCAGCATTTT
>NA|TRBJ2-1|few|TRBV28
CASSLSQSHNEQFF
TGTGCCAGCAGTTTATCTCAATCCCACAATGAGCAGTTCTTC
>NA|TRBJ2-5|few|TRBV7-8
CATSPGGGMPETQYF
TGTGCCACCTCCCCTGGGGGCGGGATGCCAGAGACCCAGTACTTC
>NA|TRBJ2-5|NA|TRBV7-9
CASSWKSAGGTQYF
TGTGCCAGCAGCTGGAAGTCCGCCGGTGGGACCCAGTACTTC
>NA|TRBJ1-2|few|TRBV2
CASSYTPAGWGGYTF
TGTGCCAGCAGTTACACCCCTGCAGGGTGGGGTGGCTACACCTTC
>TRBD1|TRBJ2-1|NA|TRBV5-4
CASSLAGTASYNEQFF
TGTGCCAGCAGCTTGGCAGGGACAGCCTCCTACAATGAGCAGTTCTTC
>TRBD2|TRBJ2-1|NA|TRBV10-3
CAILAGGPENEQFF
TGTGCCATCTTAGCGGGAGGGCCGGAGAATGAGCAGTTCTTC
>NA|TRBJ2-1|few|TRBV28
CASSLGLYKQFF
TGTGCCAGCAGTTTAGGTCTTTATAAGCAGTTCTTC
>NA|TRBJ1-3|few|TRBV7-2
CASSLSAGNAGNTIYF
TGTGCCAGCAGCTTATCCGCGGGAAACGCTGGAAACACCATATATTTT
>NA|TRBJ2-7|few|TRBV9
CASSRTTTDYEQYF
TGTGCCAGCAGTCGGACAACAACGGACTACGAGCAGTACTTC
>NA|TRBJ2-1|few|TRBV4-3
CASSQVPYNEQFF
TGCGCCAGCAGCCAAGTCCCCTACAATGAGCAGTTCTTC
>NA|TRBJ1-4|few|TRBV19
CASSRRGVAEKLFF
TGTGCCAGTAGTAGGCGTGGGGTCGCGGAAAAACTGTTTTTT
>NA|TRBJ2-1|NA|TRBV7-3
CASSALFSGSYNEQFF
TGTGCCAGCAGCGCTCTCTTTTCGGGGTCCTACAATGAGCAGTTCTTC
>NA|TRBJ2-3|NA|TRBV5-1
CASSLGENTDTQYF
TGCGCCAGCAGCTTGGGGGAGAACACAGATACGCAGTATTTT
>TRBD2|TRBJ2-1|few|TRBV25-1
CASSGGRAYNEQFF
TGTGCCAGCAGTGGTGGGAGGGCCTACAATGAGCAGTTCTTC
>NA|TRBJ1-2|NA|TRBV27
CASSLGFRNYGYTF
TGTGCCAGCAGTTTAGGGTTCAGAAACTATGGCTACACCTTC
>NA|TRBJ2-7|NA|TRBV28
CASMAGTSYEQYF
TGTGCCAGCATGGCGGGGACCTCCTACGAGCAGTACTTC
>TRBD2|TRBJ2-1|NA|TRBV5-4
CASSSGLAGRLNEQFF
TGTGCCAGCAGCTCGGGACTAGCGGGCAGATTGAATGAGCAGTTCTTC
>NA|TRBJ1-4|few|TRBV25-1
CASSRPGGEKLFF
TGTGCCAGCAGTAGACCTGGGGGCGAAAAACTGTTTTTT
>TRBD2|TRBJ2-3|NA|TRBV9
CASSVGTSPDTQYF
TGTGCCAGCAGCGTAGGGACTAGCCCAGATACGCAGTATTTT
>NA|TRBJ1-2|few|TRBV7-9
CASSPLLVIYGYTF
TGTGCCAGCAGCCCATTACTAGTGATATATGGCTACACCTTC
>NA|TRBJ2-7|NA|TRBV6-6
CASSSRQDSYEQYF
TGTGCCAGCAGTTCACGACAGGACTCCTACGAGCAGTACTTC
>NA|TRBJ2-7|few|TRBV18
CASSPSEVGEQYF
TGTGCCAGCTCACCATCTGAGGTCGGGGAGCAGTACTTC
>NA|TRBJ1-1|NA|TRBV5-1
CASSLDGVENTEAFF
TGCGCCAGCAGCTTGGACGGGGTGGAGAACACTGAAGCTTTCTTT
>TRBD2|TRBJ2-7|NA|TRBV7-2
CASSFGLAGGLVYEQYF
TGTGCCAGCAGCTTCGGACTAGCGGGAGGTTTGGTCTACGAGCAGTACTTC
>NA|TRBJ2-7|few|TRBV7-2
CASSLAVGVGEQYF
TGTGCCAGCAGCTTAGCGGTAGGGGTAGGCGAGCAGTACTTC
>NA|TRBJ2-4|NA|TRBV5-1
CASSLNQGTKNIQYF
TGCGCCAGCAGCTTGAACCAAGGGACCAAAAACATTCAGTACTTC
>NA|TRBJ2-7|NA|TRBV7-9
CASSPPSVSYEQYF
TGTGCCAGCAGCCCCCCATCTGTGAGCTACGAGCAGTACTTC
>NA|TRBJ2-2|NA|TRBV19
CASTLGNRNTGELFF
TGTGCCAGTACCCTCGGGAACAGGAACACCGGGGAGCTGTTTTTT
>NA|TRBJ2-1|NA|TRBV11-2
CASSLMVQQFF
TGTGCCAGCAGCTTAATGGTACAGCAGTTCTTC
>TRBD1|TRBJ1-5|NA|TRBV11-2
CASSKGGQGGNQPQHF
TGTGCCAGCAGCAAAGGCGGACAGGGGGGCAATCAGCCCCAGCATTTT
>NA|TRBJ2-4|NA|TRBV5-1
CASSPNIAKNIQYF
TGCGCCAGCAGTCCGAATATAGCCAAAAACATTCAGTACTTC
>TRBD1|TRBJ2-7|few|TRBV4-2
CASSQAGQRAYEQYF
TGTGCCAGCAGCCAAGCGGGACAGAGAGCCTACGAGCAGTACTTC
>NA|TRBJ2-3|NA|TRBV5-1
CASSLGSGKHTDTQYF
TGCGCCAGCAGCTTGGGGTCCGGAAAACACACAGATACGCAGTATTTT
>NA|TRBJ1-5|few|TRBV19
CASSMNPQHF
TGTGCCAGTAGTATGAACCCCCAGCATTTT
>TRBD2|TRBJ2-7|NA|TRBV5-4
CASSLRAGGYEQYF
TGTGCCAGCAGCTTGCGGGCGGGGGGCTACGAGCAGTACTTC
>NA|TRBJ1-1|few|TRBV29-1
CSVGARGDTEAFF
TGCAGCGTTGGAGCCAGGGGAGACACTGAAGCTTTCTTT
>NA|TRBJ1-2|NA|TRBV15
CATSKLAANYGYTF
TGTGCCACCAGCAAACTCGCAGCTAACTATGGCTACACCTTC
>NA|TRBJ2-3|NA|TRBV6-4
CASSYSKGDLTDTQYF
TGTGCCAGCAGTTACTCGAAGGGGGATCTCACAGATACGCAGTATTTT
>NA|TRBJ2-3|few|TRBV7-2
CASSLGTVRTDTQYF
TGTGCCAGCAGTTTGGGGACTGTCAGGACAGATACGCAGTATTTT
>NA|TRBJ2-7|few|TRBV29-1
CSVGGLSSSYEQYF
TGCAGCGTCGGCGGACTATCCAGCTCCTACGAGCAGTACTTC
>TRBD2|TRBJ2-1|few|TRBV27
CASRSGLAGGGAYNEQFF
TGTGCCAGCAGGTCGGGACTAGCGGGAGGAGGGGCCTACAATGAGCAGTTCTTC